This T cell receptor beta chain was identified during a study of shared clonotypes between healthy human individuals (dated by TCRdb to 2018 to 2020). Background on the whole study: Three men and a couple of women, aged 18 to 49 years, made up the cohort. For each donor, CD4 naive and CD4 memory were each given three plates, CD8 naive was given two plates, and CD8 memory was given one plate. To estimate repertoire size and how much clonotypes are shared between individuals, the study performed deep sequencing of blood TCR repertoires from about five healthy adults. To increase sequencing depth and limit assay-specific biases, different laboratories used diverse techniques to prepare libraries and sequence TCR repertoires. Per donor, leukapheresis produced somewhere between about 0.8 and 9 billion PBMCs. Broader findings and caveats from the paper: Because the study included only a small number of donors, the genetic and exposure-history diversity represented was limited. When a few donors were compared, the shared fraction of clonotypes was around 5% for naive CD4, approximately 3.5% for naive CD8, more than 2% for memory CD4, and about 0.36% for memory CD8. Naive subsets generally had larger estimated clonotype richness than memory subsets did. Rarefaction of sorted-subset datasets indicated incomplete sequencing despite the large sequencing depth. Only blood was sampled, and tissue TCR repertoires likely differ from those in blood. Pairwise subsampling led to the expectation that sequencing depth would affect the degree of clonotype sharing among donors. Higher generation probabilities were observed for clonotypes shared by all four sorted-subset donors than for non-shared clonotypes.

CD8 naive samples were CD45RO-negative cells positively selected for CCR7, giving a CD45RA+CCR7+ population that excluded TemRA cells. Donors were healthy HIV-negative adults with no recently reported acute infections or vaccinations. Every donor was a Caucasian adult residing in Nashville, Tennessee, USA. After blood collection by leukapheresis, PBMCs were isolated using Ficoll-Histopaque density gradient centrifugation and then cryopreserved in the vapor phase of liquid nitrogen. Analytical flow cytometry was used to check the purity and quantity of each magnetically sorted T cell population. Each sorted fraction had its genomic DNA isolated and then quantified by UV absorbance on a Nanodrop 2000c. Trimming accounts for 5 bases at V and 4 bases at J, while the number of junction bases matched to no gene is 11. As encoded in the germline V gene, CDR1 is SGHVS while CDR2 is FNYEAQ. Inclusive of the bounding cysteine and phenylalanine, the CDR3 is 17 residues long. The sequence is cut down to CDR3 DNA, 51 bases in frame from base 1.

In the case of this clone: Its recognized antigen is unknown. Per-nucleotide qualities are absent, and no much larger clonotype sits a single base away.

Using the deep immunoSEQ assay, TCR CDR3 regions were amplified from genomic DNA by multiplex PCR. Genomic DNA extracted from each cell subset was distributed evenly over all wells of several immunoSEQ 96-well plates, and each plate served as one replicate. For sorted subsets, roughly 200 ng of genomic DNA, equivalent to around 29,000 T cell genomes, went into each replicate PCR. Purified libraries were measured with a Qubit 3.0 fluorometer, size-checked on a Bioanalyzer 2100, and measured again with the KAPA Library Quantification kit. Every immunoSEQ 96-well plate was sequenced on a dedicated single-read 150-cycle Illumina NextSeq 550 flow cell. Per the authors' processing: The immunoSEQ output contained only junctional sequences without quality scores, so filtering could not match that applied to full-length reads. To assign V/J genes and CDR3, sequences were annotated using PyIR, a Python wrapper for IgBLAST v1.9, with IMGT germline references. Reads were filtered out if the reads had weak V/J assignments (E-value above 1e-6), no CDR3, stop codons, out-of-frame junctions, or ambiguous translated residues. A V3J clonotype was defined by an identical inferred V gene, J gene, and CDR3 amino acid sequence. To compute the percentage overlap between repertoires, the number of shared unique clonotypes was divided by the size of the smaller repertoire. RTK rarefaction, the Chao1 estimator, and Recon v2.1 estimates of unobserved clonotypes were used to assess repertoire richness. Generation probabilities were computed with OLGA for all TCRbeta clonotypes obtained by the gDNA method from a few donors. Sourced from immuneACCESS, this table was stored by TCRdb with only in-frame sequences that have V and J called. A share of the clones is absent; for the studies checked, an unresolved V gene accounts for under half, and the remainder has no known explanation. V and J calls plus clone size are reproduced from that table; the DNA served to infer D and trimming. This sample holds 550,000 to 750,000 clones; 90% to 95% were observed only once. The top ten hold 20% to 25% of the sample.

The sequenced material came from naive CD8+ T cells sorted from blood. The sample's cell subset or site, from its label and the paper: CD45RA+CCR7+. This chain is built from TRBV7-6 and TRBJ2-2, and TRBD1 matches 9 of the central bases. This TCR came from a man aged 25 to 40 in good health. The CDR3 in this case is CASSPTTGGKGTGELFF. At the DNA level, the sequence is TGTGCCAGCAGCCCAACCACAGGGGGCAAAGGCACCGGGGAGCTGTTTTTT.